The 29 T cell receptor beta chains listed next were all sequenced from one sample in a study of blood T cell repertoires in COVID-19. The table came from immunoSEQ multiplex PCR; TCRdb's copy has only in-frame clones and leaves some out. The sample consists of 300,000 or so clones, just over 85% of them appearing once. The sequencing sample was made of PBMCs or T cells enriched from blood (not recorded which). The receptors derive from a middle-aged woman with acute COVID-19.

The chain recombines TRBV6-5 with TRBJ1-5; TRBD1 matches 12 bases. The CDR3 is 16 residues long. Germline lookup yields CDR1 MNHEY and CDR2 SVGAGI. After removal of 0 bases from V and 6 bases from J, the junction contained 3 bases not matched to a gene. The CDR3: CASSYSGTGGGQPQHF. For the CDR3, the DNA is TGTGCCAGCAGTTACTCCGGGACAGGGGGCGGTCAGCCCCAGCATTTT.

J is TRBJ1-1 and V is TRBV28; weak D call: TRBD1 (5 bases). The length of the CDR3 is 12 residues. Trimming removed 6 bases from V and 3 bases from J, with 8 bases in between. Germline V gives CDR1 MDHEN, CDR2 SYDVKM. The CDR3 nucleotides are TGTGCCAGCAGAACGACAGACACTGAAGCTTTCTTT. This translates into CASRTTDTEAFF.

The genes are TRBV7-8 and TRBJ1-3; D remains unclear. Germline V gene sequence: CDR1 SGHVS, CDR2 FQNEAQ. The CDR3 totals 16 residues. Trimming cost V 1 base and J 0 bases, with 10 bases left between them. The CDR3 here is CASSLGVTVSGNTIYF. DNA for the CDR3: TGTGCCAGCAGCTTAGGAGTCACCGTCTCTGGAAACACCATATATTTT.

The J gene is TRBJ2-5, the V gene TRBV27; the match to TRBD2 covers 10 bases. V shed 4 bases, J shed 3 bases, and the junction held 5 bases outside the gene matches. The V gene's germline CDR1 is MNHEY and CDR2 SMNVEV (reference sequence). This CDR3 is 15 amino acids long. The CDR3 loop is CASSSILAGKETQYF. CDR3 nucleotide sequence: TGTGCCAGCAGTTCAATACTAGCGGGGAAAGAGACCCAGTACTTC.

V and J are TRBV5-1 and TRBJ1-2, with 8 nucleotides matching TRBD1. CDR1 is SGHRS, CDR2 YFSETQ, per germline. J was trimmed by 4 bases and V by 4 bases; bases with no gene match: 9. The CDR3 totals 15 residues. In DNA, the CDR3 is TGCGCCAGCAGCCCCCAAGGGGGACAGGTCTATGGCTACACCTTC. It is translated as CASSPQGGQVYGYTF.

This sequence joins TRBV10-1 and TRBJ1-5, with 8 bases matching TRBD1. The V and J ends lost 4 bases and 0 bases, in that order; junction bases with no gene match: 2. CDR3 length: 15 amino acids. CDR1 is WNHNN, CDR2 SYGVQD, per germline (reference sequence). CDR3 nucleotide sequence: TGCGCCAGCAGTGGACAGGGGAATAGCAATCAGCCCCAGCATTTT. Translation: CASSGQGNSNQPQHF.

V is TRBV19 and J is TRBJ2-1, with 9 bases matching TRBD2. J gave up 8 bases and V 3 bases, and 8 bases lay outside the gene matches. CDR3 size: 15 residues. Germline V gene lookup returns CDR1 LNHDA and CDR2 SQIVND (reference sequence). The CDR3 protein is CASSMASGTIDEQFF. DNA of the CDR3: TGTGCCAGTAGTATGGCTAGCGGGACGATTGATGAGCAGTTCTTC.

This rearrangement joins TRBV7-2 to TRBJ2-3; TRBD1 is a possible D gene (5 bases). The CDR3 contains 15 residues. Germline V gives CDR1 SGHTA, CDR2 FQGNSA. Trimming pared 1 base from V and 0 bases from J, leaving 8 bases between. The CDR3 reads CASSLEGRSTDTQYF. The CDR3 nucleotides read TGTGCCAGCAGCTTAGAGGGGCGGAGCACAGATACGCAGTATTTT.

The chain employs TRBV28 and TRBJ2-1, with TRBD2 matching 7 bases. Unmatched junction bases numbered 7, after V lost 5 bases and J lost 15 bases. Germline V gene sequence: CDR1 MDHEN, CDR2 SYDVKM. The CDR3 consists of 11 residues. CDR3 loop: CASSGQRDGFF. The DNA of the CDR3 is TGTGCCAGCAGTGGCCAGCGGGACGGGTTCTTC.

The V call is TRBV5-1, the J call TRBJ2-1, with 7 bases aligning to TRBD2. Germline loops: CDR1 SGHRS, CDR2 YFSETQ. V shed 1 base, J shed 1 base, and the junction held 5 bases outside the gene matches. The CDR3 has 16 residues. CDR3 coding DNA: TGCGCCAGCAGCTTGTGGGCGGGAGAATCCTACAATGAGCAGTTCTTC. As protein: CASSLWAGESYNEQFF.

The chain couples TRBV10-3 to TRBJ1-2; 8 bases fit TRBD1. With 3 bases clipped from V and 8 bases from J, the junction kept 11 bases outside the gene matches. CDR3 length: 15 amino acids. From germline, CDR1 is ENHRY and CDR2 SYGVKD. The CDR3 bases are TGTGCCATCAGTGAAGTCGGGGAGACAGGGGAAGGCTACACCTTC. Translation: CAISEVGETGEGYTF.

This sequence joins TRBV3-1 (or the pseudogene TRBV3-2) and TRBJ2-3; no firm D call. The ends were cut back, 1 base at V and 3 bases at J, with 14 bases in the middle. Germline V lookup: CDR1 LGHDT, CDR2 YNNKEL (reference sequence). This CDR3 is built from 16 residues. The CDR3 DNA is TGTGCCAGCAGCCAAGGATTTCCTACAGATACAGATACGCAGTATTTT. Translated: CASSQGFPTDTDTQYF.

The rearrangement joins TRBV7-2 to TRBJ2-7; D uncertain. V was shortened by 1 base and J by 7 bases, with 14 bases between the two germline ends. CDR1 is SGHTA and CDR2 is FQGNSA in the germline V gene. The CDR3 has 14 residues. In DNA, the CDR3 is TGTGCCAGCAGCTTAGTCGGCGCGACACTGGAGCAGTACTTC. Translated: CASSLVGATLEQYF.

The chain employs TRBV18 and TRBJ1-1; maybe TRBD1 (6 bases). V was shortened by 1 base and J by 1 base, with 10 bases between the two germline ends. The CDR3 sequence is 15 residues long. Germline lookup yields CDR1 KGHSH and CDR2 LQKENI. This CDR3 is CASSPQRTANTEAFF. The DNA for the CDR3 is TGTGCCAGCTCACCACAGCGGACAGCGAACACTGAAGCTTTCTTT.

The V call is TRBV6-4, the J call TRBJ2-2, with 7 bases aligning to TRBD2. The V gene's germline CDR1 is MRHNA and CDR2 SNTAGT. The CDR3 contains 15 residues. V shed 4 bases and J 3 bases; nucleotides not matched to a gene: 5. DNA for the CDR3: TGTGCCAGCAGTGTCGTGGGAGGGGACACCGGGGAGCTGTTTTTT. Translation: CASSVVGGDTGELFF.

The chain couples TRBV2 to TRBJ2-7, with 10 bases identical to TRBD1. This CDR3 has 14 residues. Germline V gene data show CDR1 as SNHLY and CDR2 as FYNNEI. The ends lost 6 bases at V and 5 bases at J; junction bases unmatched: 7. Here the CDR3 reads CASRLDRGLNEQYF. Written as DNA, the CDR3 is TGTGCCAGCAGGTTAGACAGGGGGCTTAACGAGCAGTACTTC.

V is TRBV6-2 or TRBV6-3 and J is TRBJ2-7; D gene ambiguous. Trimming pared 5 bases from V and 4 bases from J, leaving 6 bases between. In germline, CDR1 is MNHEY, CDR2 SVGEGT. The CDR3 is 11 residues long. For the CDR3, the DNA is TGTGCCAGCAGTAGCCAATACGAGCAGTACTTC. Translation: CASSSQYEQYF.

The DNA of the CDR3 is TGCGCCAGCAGCTGGGACAGCCACATGAACACTGAAGCTTTCTTT. Protein product: CASSWDSHMNTEAFF. This chain connects TRBV5-1 to TRBJ1-1; the match to TRBD1 covers 7 bases. The CDR3 consists of 15 residues. Germline CDR1 and CDR2: SGHRS and YFSETQ. Trimming took 3 bases from V and 0 from J; bases not matched to a gene: 5.

About this clone: Mismatch with germline at one junction end may stem from a read error. The genes are TRBV7-2 and TRBJ1-2; 7 nucleotides match TRBD1. Germline CDR1 is SGHTA and CDR2 is FQGNSA. The CDR3 runs to 16 residues. The CDR3 sequence: CASSLAKVPGQTAGDF. The DNA of the CDR3 is TGTGCCAGCAGCTTAGCTAAGGTTCCGGGACAGACGGCAGGTGACTTC.

The chain employs TRBV6-1 and TRBJ2-3; D gene uncertain. The germline CDR1 and CDR2 sequences are MNHNS and SASEGT. Trimming removed 5 bases at V and 2 bases at J, with 5 bases between. CDR3 length: 12 residues. As DNA, the CDR3 is TGTGCCAGCAGTTCCCTCACAGATACGCAGTATTTT. Protein sequence: CASSSLTDTQYF.

The CDR3: CASSPNGGVGGYTF. CDR3 sequence (DNA): TGTGCCAGCTCACCCAATGGCGGGGTGGGCGGCTACACCTTC. The chain is built from TRBV18 and TRBJ1-2; D unresolved. The germline V gene encodes CDR1 KGHSH and CDR2 LQKENI. The CDR3 is made up of 14 amino acids. Trimming shortened V by 3 bases and J by 8 bases, and 16 bases separated the two germline ends. The full variable domain, its missing parts supplied by reference TRBV18 and TRBJ1-2, is NAGVMQNPRHLVRRRGQEARLRCSPMKGHSHVYWYRQLPEEGLKFMVYLQKENIIDESGMPKERFSAEFPKEGPSILRIQQVVRGDSAAYFCASSPNGGVGGYTFGSGTRLTVV.

The V call is TRBV7-8, the J call TRBJ1-6; D not resolved. This CDR3 spans 18 amino acids. The germline V gene encodes CDR1 SGHVS and CDR2 FQNEAQ. V gave up 5 bases and J gave up 7 bases, with 24 bases separating them. CDR3 in DNA: TGTGCCAGCAGCCCCAAGAGTCCAGGCAATATTTGGAATTCACCCCTCCACTTT. Protein: CASSPKSPGNIWNSPLHF.

Only a few counts were recorded for this clone. The chain joins TRBV14 to TRBJ1-6; D gene uncertain. V shed 0 bases and J shed 0 bases, with 6 bases lying between them. There are 16 residues in the CDR3. CDR1 is SGHDN and CDR2 is FVKESK in the germline V gene. The CDR3 protein is CASSQDGSSYNSPLHF. CDR3 sequence (DNA): TGTGCCAGCAGCCAAGACGGGAGCTCCTATAATTCACCCCTCCACTTT.

Only one count was recorded for this clone. The chain is built from TRBV6-5 and TRBJ2-7, with 7 bases identical to TRBD1. The germline V gene has CDR1 MNHEY and CDR2 SVGAGI. V shed 8 bases and J 3 bases; nucleotides not matched to a gene: 10. The CDR3 extends over 14 amino acids. The CDR3: CASLAGTVNYEQYF. CDR3 in DNA: TGTGCCAGCCTTGCCGGGACAGTTAACTACGAGCAGTACTTC.

This sequence joins TRBV6-5 and TRBJ2-7, with TRBD1 matching over 11 bases. Per the germline V gene, CDR1 is MNHEY and CDR2 is SVGAGI. This CDR3 spans 15 amino acids. Trimming at V came to 6 bases and at J to 4 bases, leaving 8 bases not matched to a gene. The CDR3 region is CASSDRDRGMYEQYF. Here the CDR3 DNA reads TGTGCCAGCAGCGATCGGGACAGGGGGATGTACGAGCAGTACTTC.

In the case of this clone: Other DNA variants within this sample encode the same CDR3. The J gene is TRBJ2-5, the V gene TRBV5-1; perhaps TRBD1 as D (6 bases). The V gene lost 0 bases and the J gene lost 4 bases, with 7 bases spanning the gap. Germline values: CDR1 SGHRS, CDR2 YFSETQ. The CDR3 runs 13 residues. CDR3 amino acids: CASSLDRVETQYF. CDR3 coding DNA: TGCGCCAGCAGCTTGGACAGGGTAGAGACCCAGTACTTC.

The chain carries TRBV12-5 and TRBJ2-2; 12 nucleotides align to TRBD2. The CDR3 extends over 22 amino acids. The germline gives CDR1 LGHNT, CDR2 FRNRAP. V shed 2 bases and J 5 bases; nucleotides not matched to a gene: 21. CDR3 in DNA: TGTGCTAGTGGTTTGCCACCAAAGCTGACTAGCGGGAGTAGGCGGGGAACCGGGGAGCTGTTTTTT. Residues: CASGLPPKLTSGSRRGTGELFF.

V and J are TRBV25-1 and TRBJ1-6; D is possibly TRBD1 (5 bases). Looked up from germline, CDR1 is MGHDK and CDR2 is SYGVNS. V was clipped by 10 bases and J by 8 bases, with 15 bases between them. The CDR3 is 13 amino acids. The CDR3 region is CATKSGGDSPLHF. DNA of the CDR3: TGTGCCACCAAGTCGGGGGGAGATTCACCCCTCCACTTT. Looking up the rest from reference TRBV25-1 and TRBJ1-6 gives the full variable domain: EADIYQTPRYLVIGTGKKITLECSQTMGHDKMYWYQQDPGMELHLIHYSYGVNSTEKGDLSSESTVSRIRTEHFPLTLESARPSHTSQYLCATKSGGDSPLHFGNGTRLTVT.

This chain joins TRBV12-3 or TRBV12-4 and TRBJ1-2; unclear D gene. The CDR3 is 12 amino acids. Trimming shortened V by 5 bases and J by 1 base, and 5 bases separated the two germline ends. In nucleotides, the CDR3 is TGTGCCAGCAGTCTATTTAACTATGGCTACACCTTC. The encoded protein is CASSLFNYGYTF.